This T cell receptor (beta chain) was recovered during a study of blood T cell repertoires in COVID-19. Study-wide background: T cells, B-cell-depleted T cells, or PBMCs provided the cDNA or gDNA that served as material.

Some clones are missing from TCRdb's copy, which holds only in-frame ones; the method was immunoSEQ multiplex PCR. Among 360,000 or so clones listed, around 86% were seen once. The germline V gene has CDR1 MNHEY and CDR2 SVGAGI. Losses at the gene ends were 4 bases for V and 8 bases for J; bases not matched to a gene: 5. The CDR3 extends over 15 amino acids. Cohorts were determined from participant-reported clinical history. Sequencing used PBMCs or T cells enriched from blood (not recorded which). This chain links TRBV6-5 with TRBJ2-1; 13 positions match TRBD2. The clonotype originates from a woman between 45 and 65 years old who had recovered from COVID-19. CDR3 nucleotides: TGTGCCAGCAGTTCCGGACTAGCGGGAGTGTATGAGCAGTTCTTC. It codes for CASSSGLAGVYEQFF.